This TCR beta chain was sequenced during a study of cytomegalovirus exposure and HLA in healthy donors. Overall study findings and caveats: Most of the CMV-associated TCR beta chains (in a later analysis) appeared to be HLA-restricted. Earlier analysis yielded a pattern in which most TCR beta V segments were productive about 87% or about 30% of the time. Immune exposure was documented only through CMV serostatus.

This CDR3 region has 14 residues. The V and J ends lost 4 bases and 7 bases, in that order; junction bases with no gene match: 5. Germline CDR1 is SGHDN and CDR2 is FVKESK. Turning to this clone: The antigen remains unidentified.

Both 60 Vbeta primers and 13 Jbeta primers went into the PCR. Repertoires were generated with immunoSEQ multiplex PCR, while TCRdb's copy carries only in-frame clones and drops some. The table has more than 150,000 clones, over 70% seen once. The V gene is TRBV14, the J gene TRBJ1-1; 11 bases agree with TRBD1. This clonotype was obtained from a woman between 18 and 30 years old in good health and CMV-seronegative. Sequences were obtained from PBMCs. The CDR3 region is CASSPDRGRYEAFF. The CDR3 DNA follows: TGTGCCAGCAGCCCGGACAGGGGGCGATATGAAGCTTTCTTT.